This T cell receptor beta chain was identified during a study of beta chain features in type 1 diabetes. General study points: Possible PCR preference for shorter templates applied equally to patients and controls. Researchers report that Type 1 diabetes patients had moderately but significantly shorter TCRB CDR3s across all four CD4+ subsets.

Isolation of CD4+ naive, central memory, regulatory and stem cell-like memory cells was achieved by sorting via CD45RO/CCR7/CD25/CD127/CD95/CD27. Reverse transcription of all isolated RNA meant that expressed TCRB transcripts were sequenced. The assay was immunoSEQ multiplex PCR, and TCRdb's table has in-frame clones only and misses some. The sample includes about 640,000 clones, around 12% of them seen just once. With regard to this clone: The target antigen is unknown.

Germline assignment: CDR1 MNHEY and CDR2 SVGAGI. Trimming left V 4 bases short and J 9 bases short, with 9 bases between. The CDR3 is 11 residues long. This chain uses TRBV6-5 with TRBJ2-5; D gene unclear. Sequenced input: naive CD4+ T cells from blood. The source is a man aged 30 to 45 with type 1 diabetes. CDR3 bases: TGTGCCAGCAGTTTTGAAGGAGCCCAGTACTTC. It translates to CASSFEGAQYF.